This T cell receptor (beta chain) derives from a study of cytomegalovirus exposure and HLA in healthy donors. 13 Jbeta primers and 60 Vbeta primers were used for the PCR. Data came from immunoSEQ multiplex PCR; TCRdb stores just in-frame clones and leaves some out. The clone table shows about 110,000 clones, with the ten largest holding 0.45% to 0.6%. Input material: PBMCs. The receptor comes from a man aged 50-59 years in good health and CMV-seronegative.

DNA for the CDR3: TGTGCCAGCAGTGGGACAGGGAGGAATGAAAAACTGTTTTTT. It translates to CASSGTGRNEKLFF. This rearrangement joins TRBV6-1 to TRBJ1-4, with 8 bases matching TRBD1. Per the germline V gene, CDR1 is MNHNS and CDR2 is SASEGT. J lost 5 bases, V lost 4 bases, and 3 bases had no gene match. The CDR3 extends over 14 amino acids.